This TCR beta chain appears in the sequencing data of a study of T cells in Graves' hyperthyroidism and ophthalmopathy. Amplification yielded TCR beta CDR3 regions, with RNA transcripts as the source. The TCR CDR3 first-round RT-PCR relied on the HTBI primer set. TCRdb re-called the multiplex PCR reads through MiXCR, storing one row per CDR3 protein. The table includes 550,000 to 700,000 distinct CDR3 sequences, roughly 14% detected once. Exclusion of a patient resulted from uncontrolled infection, other autoimmune disease, pregnancy or lactation. The V gene's germline CDR1 is KGHDR and CDR2 SFDVKD. This CDR3 spans 17 amino acids. The V segment lost 0 bases and the J segment 5 bases; nucleotides outside the gene matches: 7. General study findings and limits: The authors' 13 V-J model separated ophthalmopathy from stable hyperthyroidism. The model foresaw ophthalmopathy a median 6.5 months prior to onset.

A few counts support this clonotype. Its antigen is not identified. V usage is TRBV24-1 and J usage is TRBJ2-2, with 8 bases identical to TRBD2. This clonotype originated in a middle-aged woman with Graves' ophthalmopathy. The specimen sequenced was blood. The CDR3 DNA reads as TGTGCCACCAGTGATTTGCAGCATGGCGGGAGGACCGGGGAGCTGTTTTTT. It translates to CATSDLQHGGRTGELFF.